What follows are 29 T cell receptor beta chains derived from one specimen sequenced in a study of Ad26.COV2.S vaccination and SARS-CoV-2 variants. Profiled with immunoSEQ multiplex PCR; TCRdb holds only in-frame clones, not every one. The data show 350,000 to 600,000 clones, with 89% seen just once and 1.5% to 2% held by the top ten. Documented treatment: some 20 received Ad26.COV2.S at low or high dose, single or two shots; 5 received placebo; per-sample allocation not given. Specimens were obtained on day 63 following the first vaccine or placebo injection. This sample comprised peripheral blood, obtained in a trial of Ad26.COV2.S vaccine versus placebo. Source of these receptors: a person between 18 and 60 years old who received the Ad26.COV2.S COVID-19 vaccine or a placebo.

The V gene is TRBV27, the J gene TRBJ1-5; D remains ambiguous. The CDR3 is 16 amino acids. The germline V gene has CDR1 MNHEY and CDR2 SMNVEV (reference sequence). Trimming removed 5 bases at V and 6 bases at J, with 20 bases between. CDR3 sequence: CASSPRTSTPGQPQHF. The CDR3 DNA follows: TGTGCCAGCAGTCCCCGGACGAGTACCCCAGGTCAGCCCCAGCATTTT.

V gene TRBV10-3 combines with J gene TRBJ1-2; 7 bases match TRBD1. This CDR3 comprises 14 residues. Trimming took 7 bases from V and 4 from J; bases not matched to a gene: 9. CDR1 and CDR2 (germline): ENHRY, SYGVKD. The CDR3 DNA follows: TGTGCCATCAAACAACAGGGGAAGCGCTATGGCTACACCTTC. Protein sequence: CAIKQQGKRYGYTF.

The chain is built from TRBV14 and TRBJ1-1; tentative D call: TRBD1 (5 bases). CDR3 length equals 13 residues. The V end lost 5 bases, the J end lost 4 bases, and 11 bases lay between the germline ends. Germline lookup yields CDR1 SGHDN and CDR2 FVKESK. CDR3 bases: TGTGCCAGCAGCGCCCAGACAGCCACTGAAGCTTTCTTT. Its translation is CASSAQTATEAFF.

The CDR3 loop reads CASSQDWSRGTSGSWGTDTQYF. In DNA, the CDR3 is TGTGCCAGCAGCCAAGATTGGTCCCGAGGGACTAGCGGGAGTTGGGGCACAGATACGCAGTATTTT. This chain links TRBV3-1 (or the pseudogene TRBV3-2) with TRBJ2-3; 14 nucleotides align to TRBD2. This CDR3 region has 22 residues. V gave up 0 bases and J gave up 1 base; unmatched junction bases: 15. Germline CDR1 reads LGHDT; CDR2 reads YNNKEL (reference sequence).

The chain recombines TRBV11-2 with TRBJ1-1; D is ambiguous. Germline assignment: CDR1 SGHAT and CDR2 FQNNGV. The CDR3 is 11 residues long. CDR3 nucleotides: TGTGCAGATCAAGTGAACACTGAAGCTTTCTTT. This sequence encodes CADQVNTEAFF.

The chain employs TRBV3-1 (or the pseudogene TRBV3-2) and TRBJ2-7, with TRBD1 as a possible D gene (5 bases). V was clipped by 3 bases and J by 3 bases, with 9 bases between them. The CDR3 sequence is 13 residues long. CDR1 and CDR2 (germline): LGHDT, YNNKEL (reference sequence). CDR3 sequence (DNA): TGTGCCAGCAGCCACAGGGCCCACTACGAGCAGTACTTC. This gives the protein CASSHRAHYEQYF.

The chain uses TRBV12-3 or TRBV12-4 and TRBJ2-3; D may be TRBD1 or TRBD2 (5 bases each). V lost 6 bases to trimming and J lost 4 bases, with 11 bases between them. CDR3 length equals 13 residues. The CDR3 DNA sequence: TGTGCCAGCAGCTTCCGGGACGCAGATACGCAGTATTTT. This gives the protein CASSFRDADTQYF.

The chain is built from TRBV5-1 and TRBJ1-3; D not certain. Germline V CDR1 and CDR2: SGHRS, YFSETQ. With 4 bases removed from V and 0 bases from J, the gap between germline ends came to 17 bases. The CDR3 totals 17 residues. The CDR3 protein is CASSPQLDFSSGNTIYF. CDR3 nucleotides: TGCGCCAGCAGCCCCCAGTTGGATTTTAGCTCTGGAAACACCATATATTTT.

CDR3 DNA: TGTGCCAGCTCACCAAGGGCGGAGCGGTATGGCTACACCTTC. Its translation is CASSPRAERYGYTF. The gene calls are TRBV18 and TRBJ1-2, with D unclear. The ends were cut back, 2 bases at V and 5 bases at J, with 12 bases in the middle. The CDR3 contains 14 residues. The germline gives CDR1 KGHSH, CDR2 LQKENI.

This clone came up a few times. This chain uses TRBV28 with TRBJ1-5; D is perhaps TRBD1 (5 bases). The V gene's germline CDR1 is MDHEN and CDR2 SYDVKM. The CDR3 sequence is 15 residues long. Trimming left V 8 bases short and J 2 bases short, with 16 bases between. The CDR3, as DNA: TGTGCCAGCTCCTCGACAGCTCGGGGCAATCAGCCCCAGCATTTT. It yields the protein CASSSTARGNQPQHF.

This clone was recorded once. The V call is TRBV9, the J call TRBJ2-1, with 7 positions matching TRBD2. From germline, CDR1 is SGDLS and CDR2 YYNGEE. This CDR3 contains 15 residues. Trimming removed 0 bases from V and 5 bases from J; junction bases left unmatched: 5. The CDR3 loop is CASSVAGLVDNEQFF. In DNA form, the CDR3 reads TGTGCCAGCAGCGTAGCAGGACTAGTTGACAATGAGCAGTTCTTC.

The V call is TRBV4-1, the J call TRBJ2-7; possible D gene TRBD1, 6 bases. This CDR3 comprises 16 residues. V shed 1 base and J shed 0 bases, with 13 bases lying between them. CDR1 is MGHRA, CDR2 YSYEKL, per germline. CDR3 sequence: CASSQVAGVGSYEQYF. For the CDR3, the DNA is TGCGCCAGCAGCCAAGTCGCAGGGGTGGGCTCCTACGAGCAGTACTTC.

For the CDR3, the DNA is TGTGCCAGCAGCCTCTACGCGACAGGGGATCGTTCGGACACTGAAGCTTTCTTT. The encoded protein is CASSLYATGDRSDTEAFF. The chain has TRBV2 and TRBJ1-1; TRBD1 agrees at 8 bases. The V gene end was trimmed by 6 bases and the J gene end by 3 bases; junction bases not matched to a gene: 18. Germline CDR1 and CDR2: SNHLY and FYNNEI. The CDR3 is 18 residues long.

Only a few counts were recorded for this clone. Germline and junction disagree at one end, which may indicate a read error. The chain employs TRBV7-9 and TRBJ1-3, with D perhaps matching TRBD1 (6 bases). Germline values: CDR1 SEHNR, CDR2 FQNEAQ (reference sequence). CDR3 length: 12 residues. As DNA, the CDR3 is TGTGCCAGCAGCCCAAGCCGACCAGGGGCCTTATTT. It codes for CASSPSRPGALF.

J is TRBJ1-3 and V is TRBV7-9; D is uncertain. The CDR3 runs to 13 residues. V dropped 5 bases and J dropped 0 bases, with 5 bases sitting between them. Per the germline V gene, CDR1 is SEHNR and CDR2 is FQNEAQ (reference sequence). DNA of the CDR3: TGTGCCAGCAGCCAAAACTCTGGAAACACCATATATTTT. Translation gives CASSQNSGNTIYF.

This chain joins TRBV9 and TRBJ1-2, with 8 bases matching TRBD1. The CDR3 has 12 residues. Germline V gene lookup returns CDR1 SGDLS and CDR2 YYNGEE. V gave up 7 bases and J gave up 8 bases; unmatched junction bases: 7. The CDR3 here is CASLGQGSGYTF. In nucleotides, the CDR3 is TGTGCCAGCCTAGGACAGGGAAGCGGCTACACCTTC.

This chain uses TRBV10-3 with TRBJ2-4; D possibly corresponds to TRBD1 (5 bases). The CDR3 length is 13 residues. Trimming removed 5 bases from V and 7 bases from J, with 12 bases in between. The germline V gene has CDR1 ENHRY and CDR2 SYGVKD. CDR3 in amino acids: CAISSGPRNIQYF. The DNA of the CDR3 is TGTGCCATCAGTTCAGGGCCCCGGAACATTCAGTACTTC.

The chain carries TRBV27 and TRBJ1-5; 8 bases map to TRBD1. V gave up 6 bases and J gave up 6 bases; unmatched junction bases: 16. The length of the CDR3 is 17 residues. Germline V gene data show CDR1 as MNHEY and CDR2 as SMNVEV (reference sequence). The CDR3 protein is CASRRQGYSLSIQPQHF. CDR3 in DNA: TGTGCCAGCAGACGACAGGGGTATTCTCTTTCTATTCAGCCCCAGCATTTT.

The chain combines TRBV19 with TRBJ2-1; possibly TRBD1 for D (6 bases). The germline gives CDR1 LNHDA, CDR2 SQIVND (reference sequence). Deletions cut 5 bases from V and 5 bases from J, with 13 bases between. There are 14 residues in the CDR3. CDR3 amino acids: CASSPQGRNNEQFF. Here the CDR3 DNA reads TGTGCCAGTAGTCCCCAGGGGCGTAACAATGAGCAGTTCTTC.

This chain uses TRBV19 with TRBJ2-6, with TRBD1 as a possible D gene (6 bases). Germline loops: CDR1 LNHDA, CDR2 SQIVND (reference sequence). V lost 8 bases and J 0 bases, leaving 17 bases between the germline ends. The CDR3 length is 17 residues. The CDR3: CASHPITGLSGANVLTF. For the CDR3, the DNA is TGTGCCAGTCACCCAATCACAGGGCTCTCTGGGGCCAACGTCCTGACTTTC.

This clone has only one observation. Germline and junction disagree at one end, which may indicate a read error. This chain links TRBV6-5 with TRBJ1-1; D is ambiguous. The length of the CDR3 is 15 residues. CDR1 MNHEY and CDR2 SVGAGI come from the germline V gene. The CDR3 here is CASSPGGRANAEAFF. In nucleotides, the CDR3 is TGTGCCAGCAGTCCAGGTGGGAGGGCGAACGCTGAAGCTTTCTTT.

The chain carries TRBV12-3 or TRBV12-4 and TRBJ2-2; TRBD1 might be the D (5 bases). Trimming removed 8 bases from V and 4 bases from J, with 11 bases in between. The CDR3 is made up of 13 amino acids. CDR3 residues: CASRMGLTGELFF. CDR3 DNA sequence: TGTGCCAGCCGGATGGGGCTCACCGGGGAGCTGTTTTTT.

The chain uses TRBV9 and TRBJ2-3; unclear D gene. Trimming took off 0 bases at V and 2 bases at J, with 10 bases between the two ends. The CDR3 runs to 15 residues. The V gene's germline CDR1 is SGDLS and CDR2 YYNGEE. The CDR3 region has the DNA TGTGCCAGCAGCGTAGCCCCCCAAAACACAGATACGCAGTATTTT. This encodes CASSVAPQNTDTQYF. The whole variable domain, filled in from reference TRBV9 and TRBJ2-3, reads DSGVTQTPKHLITATGQRVTLRCSPRSGDLSVYWYQQSLDQGLQFLIQYYNGEERAKGNILERFSAQQFPDLHSELNLSSLELGDSALYFCASSVAPQNTDTQYFGPGTRLTVL.

The chain uses TRBV12-3 or TRBV12-4 and TRBJ2-7, with 7 bases identical to TRBD2. The length of the CDR3 is 13 residues. Trimming removed 5 bases from V and 2 bases from J; junction bases left unmatched: 3. In DNA form, the CDR3 reads TGTGCCAGCAGTCCTGGACTAGCCTACGAGCAGTACTTC. Encoded protein: CASSPGLAYEQYF.

The chain recombines TRBV2 with TRBJ2-7; D gene unclear. From germline, CDR1 is SNHLY and CDR2 FYNNEI. Trimming removed 8 bases from V and 0 bases from J, with 8 bases in between. CDR3 length equals 12 residues. The CDR3: CASDIPSYEQYF. The CDR3 DNA reads TGTGCCAGCGACATTCCCTCCTACGAGCAGTACTTC. Filled out from reference TRBV2 and TRBJ2-7, the complete variable domain reads EPEVTQTPSHQVTQMGQEVILRCVPISNHLYFYWYRQILGQKVEFLVSFYNNEISEKSEIFDDQFSVERPDGSNFTLKIRSTKLEDSAMYFCASDIPSYEQYFGPGTRLTVT.

The chain carries TRBV19 and TRBJ1-1; 7 nucleotides align to TRBD1. Germline CDR1 LNHDA, CDR2 SQIVND (reference sequence). This CDR3 has 15 residues. Unmatched junction bases numbered 11, after V lost 3 bases and J lost 7 bases. CDR3 residues: CASSIPEQGRFEAFF. CDR3 nucleotides: TGTGCCAGTAGTATCCCTGAACAGGGGCGGTTTGAAGCTTTCTTT.

The chain couples TRBV7-8 to TRBJ1-6; D uncertain. Trimming removed 1 base at V and 7 bases at J, with 14 bases between. The CDR3 length is 16 residues. Germline V gene lookup returns CDR1 SGHVS and CDR2 FQNEAQ. CDR3 bases: TGTGCCAGCAGCTTAGGCTCTTCAGGCTCGAATTCACCCCTCCACTTT. It encodes CASSLGSSGSNSPLHF.

The genes are TRBV10-2 and TRBJ1-2, with D possibly TRBD1 on 6 matching bases. CDR1 and CDR2 (germline): WSHSY, SAAADI. The V and J ends lost 0 bases and 4 bases respectively, with 12 bases between them. The CDR3 is made up of 15 amino acids. Here the CDR3 DNA reads TGCGCCAGCAGTGAGTCGGGCGGACAGCTCTATGGCTACACCTTC. The encoded protein is CASSESGGQLYGYTF.

The chain couples TRBV2 to TRBJ2-3; D possibly corresponds to TRBD2 (5 bases). This CDR3 spans 15 amino acids. Trimming removed 8 bases from V and 2 bases from J, with 17 bases in between. CDR1 and CDR2 from the germline V gene are SNHLY and FYNNEI. CDR3 bases: TGTGCCAGCGGGAGAGGCGGAGCGCCCACAGATACGCAGTATTTT. Translation: CASGRGGAPTDTQYF.